This T cell receptor beta chain was obtained from a study of CD8+ T cells in alopecia areata (dated by TCRdb to 2017 to 2018). For the study in its entirety: Treated patients were enrolled in an open-label pilot trial of oral tofacitinib, 5 to 10 mg twice daily, for moderate-to-severe alopecia areata. The SALT score, which quantifies the percentage of affected scalp surface area, was used to measure disease severity in treated patients. The RNA source kit depended on sample type: the PAXgene miRNA kit for fixed scalp, the miRNeasy kit for PBMCs, and the RNeasy kit for mouse skin. In humans, TCRbeta sequencing was performed on scalp tissue and on sorted CD4+ and CD8+ peripheral blood T cells from healthy controls and from patients with patchy or totalis/universalis alopecia areata. Tofacitinib was administered for 6 to 18 months, and 6 months of follow-up off drug were then conducted to assess delayed response and recurrence. Biopsies were taken from tofacitinib-treated patients at baseline and again at 4 and 24 weeks into treatment, and several of those patients also had a later scalp biopsy. High-throughput TCRbeta sequencing was used to examine T cell clonal expansion in alopecia areata in both the C3H/HeJ mouse model and human patients. immunoSEQ multiplex PCR using 35 Vbeta forward primers and 13 Jbeta reverse primers was used to amplify TCRbeta CDR3 regions. Scalp clonality was compared across normal scalp (n=4), patchy alopecia areata scalp (n=8), and alopecia totalis/universalis scalp (n=8). General findings and caveats noted by the study authors: Resident alphabeta T cells in normal human skin are also sequenced, complicating scalp TCR repertoire analysis, unlike mouse skin dominated by gammadelta T cells. Compared with normal scalp, lesional scalp, particularly in alopecia totalis/universalis, had higher clonality and more expanded CD8+ clones, which suggests antigenic drive. Compared with mice, TCR sequences shared between patients were less clear, possibly partly because of HLA diversity across the patient population. Tofacitinib significantly decreased scalp clonality and the number of expanded CD8+ clones among the top 100 scalp clones. Because the treated cohort was small and had only one nonresponder, larger studies are needed to examine links between baseline CD8+ expansion and response. Many expanded lesional clones were found to persist in scalp and blood during tofacitinib treatment, and relapse after treatment cessation may be partly explained by this persistence.

This sample's time point label indicates: 20 to 30 weeks on oral tofacitinib. The treatment or condition label corresponds to: oral pan-JAK inhibitor, 5-10 mg twice daily. Lesional scalp punch biopsies and peripheral blood were obtained from alopecia areata patients. After PBMCs were isolated by density centrifugation and stained for CD3, CD4 and CD8, a FACSAria was used to sort CD4+ and CD8+ T cells. As regards this clone: Its antigen specificity is not known. No base qualities exist here, and no much larger clone lies one base off it.

Libraries were constructed by the immunoSEQ multiplex PCR assay. RNA was extracted from all samples and reverse transcribed into cDNA, which served as template for TCR sequencing. First-strand cDNA was synthesized using SuperScript III with a 2:1 mix of oligo-dT and random hexamers. A synthetic immune receptor repertoire was used to measure amplification bias, and any remaining bias was corrected computationally. On the study's bioinformatics: Raw reads were preprocessed to remove errors, and CDR3 was defined according to IMGT conventions as the region from the conserved cysteine to phenylalanine. To get clonality, Shannon entropy was normalized by log2 of the number of productive unique TCRs and the result was subtracted from 1. Scalp TCRbeta sequences were cross-referenced with sorted blood CD4 and CD8 repertoires so that the CD4 or CD8 identity of scalp clones could be inferred. TCRdb carries this immuneACCESS record with in-frame sequences only. Its versions omit some clonotypes, under half of them owing to an unresolved V gene in the studies checked, with the rest unexplained. V and J calls and clone size are copied from that table; D and trimming were computed from the DNA. In all, the sample holds 190,000 or so clones, and roughly 50% of those were seen once. 5.5% to 6% of the sample is taken by the ten largest.

Trimming takes 4 bases from V and 6 bases from J, and the germline ends sit 8 bases apart. The germline V gene supplies CDR1 SGHVS and CDR2 FNYEAQ. From the cysteine up to the phenylalanine, the CDR3 has a length of 12 residues. Here the CDR3 DNA is all that survives: 36 bases in frame from base 1. The sequence is built from TRBV7-6 and TRBJ2-3, with TRBD2 tentatively as D gene (5 bases match). This TCR was sampled from a human donor with alopecia areata. Sequencing was performed on CD4+ T cells sorted from blood, taken at week 24, from a patient treated with tofacitinib. Here is the DNA: TGTGCCAGCAGCTGGCGCGGGGATACGCAGTATTTT. Protein translation: CASSWRGDTQYF.